Listed below are T cell receptor beta chains from one sample, sequenced in a study of T cells after posttransplantation cyclophosphamide. TCRdb keeps only in-frame clones here, not all; method: immunoSEQ multiplex PCR. The repertoire consists of about 3,200 clones, none detected only once. The material was PBMCs, obtained after allogeneic stem cell transplant with posttransplant cyclophosphamide. All receptors come from a female patient in her 60s who received an allogeneic stem cell transplant from a related donor and was CMV-positive. Some T cells could come from the graft donor. CDR3s include the opening cysteine and the closing phenylalanine or tryptophan. D genes are given only for firm matches. Clone size is stated in some rows and not others, as once, few, many or a class when expanded.

TRBV6-5	TRBJ2-5	TRBD1	few	TGTGCCAGCAGTACCCGGGACAGGGCCACGGAGCAGTACTTC	CASSTRDRATEQYF
TRBV7-3	TRBJ2-2	TRBD2	many	TGTGCCAGCAGCCCTACTAGCGCATCGAACACCGGGGAGCTGTTTTTT	CASSPTSASNTGELFF
TRBV7-9	TRBJ2-3	-	many	TGTGCCAGCAGCTTAGGGGGGGGCTACACAGATACGCAGTATTTT	CASSLGGGYTDTQYF
TRBV18	TRBJ1-1	-	many	TGTGCCAGCTCACCGATCGACAGGCAGGGCACCGGGACCTTCTTT	CASSPIDRQGTGTFF
TRBV30	TRBJ1-4	-	many	TGTGCCTGGAGTACCAGGGGTAGAGAAAAACTGTTTTTT	CAWSTRGREKLFF
TRBV28	TRBJ2-7	TRBD1	many	TGTGCCAGCAGCGCCCCGGACAGGGGGCGACGGGAGCAGTACTTC	CASSAPDRGRREQYF
TRBV6-5	TRBJ1-1	-	many	TGTGCCAGCAGCCGACGCCCGGGGGTCACTGAAGCTTTCTTT	CASSRRPGVTEAFF
TRBV2	TRBJ2-3	TRBD2	many	TGTGCCAGCCCCGGCGGAGCCGCTAGCGGGAGATCGACTAGCACAGATACGCAGTATTTT	CASPGGAASGRSTSTDTQYF
TRBV12-3/TRBV12-4	TRBJ2-7	-	medium-sized	TGTGCCAGCAGTTCACCCCCCAGGGGCGAGCAGTACTTC	CASSSPPRGEQYF
TRBV2	TRBJ2-2	-	many	TGTGCTAGGAGTCGGGGTTCGAACACCGGGGAGCTGTTTTTT	CARSRGSNTGELFF
TRBV4-1	TRBJ2-5	-	many	TGCGCCAGCAGCCAAGAAGGGGCGACTGCGGAGACCCAGTACTTC	CASSQEGATAETQYF
TRBV11-2	TRBJ2-1	-	many	TGTGCCAGCAGCTTCGTGTCCGTGACTTCCCCGTTCTTC	CASSFVSVTSPFF
TRBV7-8	TRBJ2-7	-	many	TGTGCCAGCAGCCCTGACAGGAGAGAGCAGTACTTC	CASSPDRREQYF
TRBV2	TRBJ1-6	-	many	TGTGCCAGCAGCCCTGGACATCCTTCTAATTCACCCCTCCACTTT	CASSPGHPSNSPLHF
TRBV27	TRBJ2-5	TRBD1	few	TGTGCCAGCAGGTCAAATCTACAGGGGCCTTGGCAGACCCAGTACTTC	CASRSNLQGPWQTQYF
TRBV28	TRBJ2-2	-	many	TGTGCCAGCAGTTTGAACCCCGCCGGCACCGGGGAGCTGTTTTTT	CASSLNPAGTGELFF
TRBV4-1	TRBJ2-7	-	many	TGCGCCAGCAGCCAAGATCCGGCTAGCTTTATTGACGAGCAGTACTTC	CASSQDPASFIDEQYF
TRBV28	TRBJ1-1	-	many	TGTGCCAGCAGAGAGGGGAACACTGAAGCTTTCTTT	CASREGNTEAFF
TRBV6-5	TRBJ1-6	-	few	TGTGCCAGCAGGGAGGACTGGCATTCACCCCTCCACTTT	CASREDWHSPLHF
TRBV5-1	TRBJ1-1	TRBD1	many	TGCGCCAGCAGCTCGACCGGGACAGGAATGAACACTGAAGCTTTCTTT	CASSSTGTGMNTEAFF
TRBV6-4	TRBJ2-1	TRBD1	many	TGTGCCAGCAGTGGGCAGGGGGCGCGTGGTGAGCAGTTCTTC	CASSGQGARGEQFF
TRBV19	TRBJ2-1	TRBD2	many	TGTGCCAGTACCCCAAGCGGGAACTACAATGAGCAGTTCTTC	CASTPSGNYNEQFF
TRBV6-1	TRBJ2-7	TRBD1	many	TGTGCCAGCAGTGAATGGGACAGGGGTTACGAGCAGTACTTC	CASSEWDRGYEQYF
TRBV7-8	TRBJ1-1	-	many	TGTGCCAGCAGCCCGATTCCAGGTCTTAACACTGAAGCTTTCTTT	CASSPIPGLNTEAFF
TRBV28	TRBJ1-4	-	many	TGTGCCAGCAGTTTATTCGGGGTGGTTAATGAAAAACTGTTTTTT	CASSLFGVVNEKLFF
TRBV7-2	TRBJ2-7	TRBD1	many	TGTGCCAGCAGGTTAAGAGGACAGGGCGCCTACGAGCAGTACTTC	CASRLRGQGAYEQYF
TRBV7-9	TRBJ1-4	-	many	TGTGCCAGCAGGGGGCGCGGAGAAAAACTGTTTTTT	CASRGRGEKLFF
TRBV29-1	TRBJ2-4	-	few	TGCAGCGCACGTAGTATCGGTCTTAAAAACATTCAGTACTTC	CSARSIGLKNIQYF
TRBV5-1	TRBJ2-2	TRBD1	medium-sized	TGCGCCAGCAGCTGGCCCCTGGACAGGGTCGGCACCGGGGAGCTGTTTTTT	CASSWPLDRVGTGELFF
TRBV7-2	TRBJ2-1	-	many	TGTGCCAGCAGCTTAGGGACAGTCTCCTACAATGAGCAGTTCTTC	CASSLGTVSYNEQFF
TRBV7-2	TRBJ2-7	-	many	TGTGCCAGCAGCATCTCTCGGGGGGCTCGGTACGAGCAGTACTTC	CASSISRGARYEQYF
TRBV6-1	TRBJ2-7	-	many	TGTGCCAGCAGTGAAGGTCTCTCCTACGAGCAGTACTTC	CASSEGLSYEQYF
TRBV27	TRBJ2-1	-	many	TGTGCCAGCAGGCGGAGTGAGGCTCCGGGGGGCGATGAGCAGTTCTTC	CASRRSEAPGGDEQFF
TRBV7-9	TRBJ1-6	-	-	TGTGCCAGCAGCTGGAACAGAGATAATTCACCCCTCCACTTT	CASSWNRDNSPLHF
TRBV5-4	TRBJ2-1	TRBD2	many	TGTGCCAGCAGCTCGCCCGGGACTAGCTCCTACAATGAGCAGTTCTTC	CASSSPGTSSYNEQFF
TRBV2	TRBJ2-3	-	many	TGTGCCAGCACCCTGGGTTGGGACACCTTCACAGATACGCAGTATTTT	CASTLGWDTFTDTQYF
TRBV10-3	TRBJ1-1	TRBD1	medium-sized	TGTGCCATCAGTGAGTCGACAGGGATGATTGAAGCTTTCTTT	CAISESTGMIEAFF
TRBV29-1	TRBJ1-2	-	-	TGCAGCGTGAATTCAGGGGACGGCTACACCTTC	CSVNSGDGYTF
TRBV11-2	TRBJ2-7	TRBD1	many	TGTGCCAGCAGCTGGAGCGGGGGGACAGGGGGGACTTACGAGCAGTACTTC	CASSWSGGTGGTYEQYF
TRBV2	TRBJ1-1	TRBD1	many	TGTGCCAGCAACAGGGACAGAAACACTGAAGCTTTCTTT	CASNRDRNTEAFF
TRBV30	TRBJ1-2	TRBD1	many	TGTGCCTGGAGTGCCCAGGGGGGCGCCTACTATGGCTACACCTTC	CAWSAQGGAYYGYTF
TRBV28	TRBJ1-2	-	many	TGTGCCAGCAGTTTTATTCGGGGGGCAAGGGACTATGGCTACACCTTC	CASSFIRGARDYGYTF